The source of this T cell receptor (beta chain) is a study of T cell changes during pregnancy in multiple sclerosis. This clone was seen just once. The CDR3 extends over 15 amino acids. V dropped 3 bases and J dropped 4; count of bases not matched to a gene: 7. Germline assignment: CDR1 SEHNR and CDR2 FQNEAQ (reference sequence). Produced via immunoSEQ multiplex PCR; TCRdb's table is partial and in-frame only. The table shows 75,000 to 80,000 clones, with 75% to 90% occurring only once. This clonotype originated in a female donor with multiple sclerosis, enrolled in a pregnancy study. The J gene is TRBJ1-1, the V gene TRBV7-9, with 8 bases aligning to TRBD1. The sample consisted of peripheral blood, taken before pregnancy. The CDR3 sequence is CASSLGTGGGTEAFF. As DNA, the CDR3 is TGTGCCAGCAGCTTGGGAACAGGGGGAGGCACTGAAGCTTTCTTT.